The next 14 T cell receptor beta chains were all read from a single sample in a study of cytomegalovirus exposure and HLA in healthy donors. Sequenced by immunoSEQ multiplex PCR; TCRdb stores in-frame clones only, minus some. The sample consists of about 310,000 clones, roughly 86% of them appearing once. Sequenced input: PBMCs. The origin of the receptors is a young man in good health and CMV-seronegative.

In its sample, this clone was seen once. This chain joins TRBV19 and TRBJ2-1; 7 positions agree with TRBD1. Per the germline V gene, CDR1 is LNHDA and CDR2 is SQIVND (reference sequence). V trimming: 3 bases; J trimming: 7 bases; junction bases outside the gene matches: 6. CDR3 length equals 14 residues. CDR3 residues: CASSIRTGWNEQFF. CDR3 sequence (DNA): TGTGCCAGTAGTATCAGGACAGGCTGGAATGAGCAGTTCTTC.

This chain connects TRBV7-2 to TRBJ2-2; 10 positions match TRBD2. The V and J ends lost 5 bases and 5 bases, in that order; junction bases with no gene match: 8. The germline gives CDR1 SGHTA, CDR2 FQGNSA. CDR3 size: 16 residues. CDR3 nucleotide sequence: TGTGCCAGCAGCCCGAGCGGGGGGGCCGTAACCGGGGAGCTGTTTTTT. Translation: CASSPSGGAVTGELFF.

The J gene is TRBJ2-7, the V gene TRBV11-2; TRBD1 agrees at 9 bases. V dropped 4 bases and J dropped 3; count of bases not matched to a gene: 10. The CDR3 consists of 16 residues. Germline CDR1 reads SGHAT; CDR2 reads FQNNGV. CDR3 coding DNA: TGTGCCAGCAGCTCCGTCGCGGGACAGGGAAACTACGAGCAGTACTTC. This encodes CASSSVAGQGNYEQYF. The entire variable domain, with the rest obtained from reference TRBV11-2 and TRBJ2-7, is as follows: EAGVAQSPRYKIIEKRQSVAFWCNPISGHATLYWYQQILGQGPKLLIQFQNNGVVDDSQLPKDRFSAERLKGVDSTLKIQPAKLEDSAVYLCASSSVAGQGNYEQYFGPGTRLTVT.

This chain connects TRBV25-1 to TRBJ1-2; D may be TRBD1 (6 bases). Trimming shortened V by 1 base and J by 4 bases, and 10 bases separated the two germline ends. CDR1 is MGHDK and CDR2 is SYGVNS in the germline V gene. CDR3 length: 14 residues. The CDR3 spells CASSESGQPYGYTF. CDR3 in DNA: TGTGCCAGCAGTGAATCCGGACAGCCCTATGGCTACACCTTC.

The chain links TRBV4-2 to TRBJ2-1, with a weak D call TRBD1 (6 bases). The CDR3 has 12 residues. The V end was cut by 5 bases, the J end by 7 bases, with 9 bases between. The germline V gene has CDR1 LGHNA and CDR2 YNFKEQ. The CDR3: CASSDQGNEQFF. CDR3 bases: TGTGCCAGCAGCGACCAGGGGAATGAGCAGTTCTTC.

CDR3 in DNA: TGTGCCAGCAGCACCTCAACAGGGAACTTTTACTCCTACGAGCAGTACTTC. It yields the protein CASSTSTGNFYSYEQYF. The chain couples TRBV5-4 to TRBJ2-7, with a tentative D call TRBD1 (6 bases). The germline gives CDR1 SGHNT, CDR2 YYREEE (reference sequence). Trimming left V 4 bases short and J 0 bases short, with 20 bases between. This CDR3 comprises 17 residues.

The chain employs TRBV2 and TRBJ1-5, with TRBD1 matching 9 bases. The CDR3 has 12 residues. V trimming: 6 bases; J trimming: 12 bases; junction bases outside the gene matches: 6. CDR1 is SNHLY and CDR2 is FYNNEI in the germline V gene. The CDR3 protein is CASRGDRELQHF. As DNA, the CDR3 is TGTGCCAGCAGGGGGGACAGGGAGCTCCAGCATTTT.

The gene calls are TRBV7-2 and TRBJ1-5; TRBD1 matches 8 bases. Germline lookup yields CDR1 SGHTA and CDR2 FQGNSA. Germline trimming cut 5 bases from V and 6 bases from J; bases unmatched to any gene: 3. This CDR3 is built from 13 residues. The CDR3 is CASSGTGPQPQHF. The CDR3 bases are TGTGCCAGCAGCGGGACAGGACCTCAGCCCCAGCATTTT. Filled out from reference TRBV7-2 and TRBJ1-5, the complete variable domain reads GAGVSQSPSNKVTEKGKDVELRCDPISGHTALYWYRQSLGQGLEFLIYFQGNSAPDKSGLPSDRFSAERTGGSVSTLTIQRTQQEDSAVYLCASSGTGPQPQHFGDGTRLSIL.

V and J are TRBV6-5 and TRBJ1-3; 12 bases match TRBD1. The CDR3 runs 16 residues. The V and J ends lost 4 bases and 2 bases, in that order; junction bases with no gene match: 3. CDR1 and CDR2 from the germline V gene are MNHEY and SVGAGI. The CDR3 DNA reads as TGTGCCAGCAGTTTGGGACAGGGGGCGACTGGAAACACCATATATTTT. The encoded protein is CASSLGQGATGNTIYF.

The CDR3 spells CASSWGDAYNEQFF. The CDR3 DNA reads as TGTGCCAGCAGTTGGGGCGACGCCTACAATGAGCAGTTCTTC. V and J are TRBV6-1 and TRBJ2-1; D may be TRBD1 (5 bases). The ends were cut back, 5 bases at V and 2 bases at J, with 10 bases in the middle. The CDR3 is 14 amino acids. CDR1 and CDR2 from the germline V gene are MNHNS and SASEGT.

This chain links TRBV14 with TRBJ2-5; D perhaps matches TRBD1 (6 bases). The CDR3 is 15 residues long. Germline CDR1 and CDR2: SGHDN and FVKESK. Trimming took 1 base from V and 5 from J, leaving 14 bases between them. The CDR3, as DNA: TGTGCCAGCAGCCAAGGGTCGACAGGCTATGAGACCCAGTACTTC. Amino acid sequence: CASSQGSTGYETQYF.

V gene TRBV4-3 combines with J gene TRBJ2-5; 7 positions match TRBD1. The length of the CDR3 is 19 residues. V shed 0 bases, J shed 1 base, and the junction held 14 bases outside the gene matches. The germline CDR1 and CDR2 sequences are LGHNA and YSLEER. CDR3 DNA: TGCGCCAGCAGCCAAGAATTTTCCCGTTGGGACAGAACCCAAGAGACCCAGTACTTC. Residues: CASSQEFSRWDRTQETQYF.

The rearrangement uses TRBV11-2 and TRBJ2-2, with 10 nucleotides matching TRBD2. This CDR3 has 17 amino acids. CDR1 is SGHAT and CDR2 is FQNNGV in the germline V gene. V shed 5 bases, J shed 2 bases, and the junction held 8 bases outside the gene matches. CDR3 residues: CASSLRTSGFNTGELFF. The CDR3 bases are TGTGCCAGCAGCCTTCGGACTAGCGGTTTTAACACCGGGGAGCTGTTTTTT.

This chain connects TRBV7-8 to TRBJ2-1, with 7 bases fitting TRBD1. V shed 5 bases and J 2 bases; nucleotides not matched to a gene: 9. The CDR3 consists of 16 residues. Germline V CDR1 and CDR2: SGHVS, FQNEAQ. The CDR3 loop is CASSLWTGNTYNEQFF. The DNA for the CDR3 is TGTGCCAGCAGCCTATGGACAGGTAATACCTACAATGAGCAGTTCTTC.